A single sample is the source of the 22 T cell receptor beta chains below, sequenced in a study of response to subunit inactivated influenza vaccine (dated by TCRdb to 2016 to 2018). The library was made by RT-PCR. The data were produced on an Illumina HiSeq 2500. TCRdb's own reprocessing of the public reads used fastp at Q25 and MiXCR and kept productive beta chains. Rows matching on CDR3 protein sequence are summarized as one entry with the most common DNA and genes. The sample has 500,000 or so distinct CDR3 sequences on record, about a tenth of them singletons. The ten largest account for approximately 12% of the sample. The time point label on this specimen signifies: 45 days after influenza vaccine administration. Sequenced material: PBMCs from blood, taken around seven weeks after vaccination. Receptors were obtained from a man over 45 who received an inactivated influenza vaccine. Donor details come from another sample of the same person, matched by shared clones.

The rearrangement links TRBV4-3 to TRBJ2-2; D might be TRBD2 (5 bases). In germline, CDR1 is LGHNA, CDR2 YSLEER. CDR3 length equals 16 residues. Deletions cut 3 bases from V and 0 bases from J, with 11 bases between. In DNA form, the CDR3 reads TGCGCCAGCAGCCAGAGGGCTCATTCGAACACCGGGGAGCTGTTTTTT. Protein sequence: CASSQRAHSNTGELFF.

This clonotype came up many times. The gene calls are TRBV12-3 or TRBV12-4 and TRBJ2-4, with D unclear. This CDR3 is 16 amino acids long. V dropped 6 bases and J dropped 0 bases, with 15 bases sitting between them. The CDR3 region is CASSLGPVLAKNIQYF. DNA of the CDR3: TGTGCCAGCAGCCTCGGGCCCGTTCTAGCCAAAAACATTCAGTACTTC.

This chain's CDR3 is CASSLPGLAGYSEQYF. The CDR3, as DNA: TGTGCCAGCAGCTTACCGGGACTAGCGGGATATTCCGAGCAGTACTTC. The chain joins TRBV7-9 to TRBJ2-7, with 13 bases that match TRBD2. Unmatched junction bases numbered 7, after V lost 2 bases and J lost 6 bases. The CDR3 is made up of 16 amino acids. Looked up from germline, CDR1 is SEHNR and CDR2 is FQNEAQ (reference sequence).

This clonotype occurred a few times. This chain joins TRBV4-3 and TRBJ2-1; 9 bases align to TRBD2. Germline trimming cut 1 base from V and 4 bases from J; bases unmatched to any gene: 11. Germline values: CDR1 LGHNA, CDR2 YSLEER. The length of the CDR3 is 18 residues. CDR3 residues: CASSQALAGRYLYNEQFF. In DNA form, the CDR3 reads TGCGCCAGCAGCCAAGCGCTAGCGGGAAGGTACTTGTACAATGAGCAGTTCTTC.

The table lists this clonotype with many counts. The chain employs TRBV20-1 and TRBJ2-5; maybe TRBD2 (6 bases). The CDR3 is 15 residues long. Trimming removed 3 bases at V and 4 bases at J, with 18 bases between. Per germline, CDR1 DFQATT and CDR2 SNEGSKA (reference sequence). The CDR3 DNA sequence: TGCAGTGCTAGGAACGCCCTCGGGGGTACAGAGACCCAGTACTTC. Translated, it gives CSARNALGGTETQYF.

This clonotype was seen a few times. The chain has TRBV24-1 and TRBJ2-3; TRBD2 matches 9 bases. This CDR3 has 16 residues. After removal of 3 bases from V and 0 bases from J, the junction contained 3 bases not matched to a gene. CDR1 is KGHDR, CDR2 SFDVKD, per germline. The DNA of the CDR3 is TGTGCCACCAGTGATCCGAGCGGGAGGAGCACAGATACGCAGTATTTT. This encodes CATSDPSGRSTDTQYF.

The V and J genes are TRBV20-1 and TRBJ2-1; D is possibly TRBD2 (5 bases). Trimming left V 3 bases short and J 2 bases short, with 14 bases between. Germline CDR1 and CDR2: DFQATT and SNEGSKA (reference sequence). The CDR3 length is 15 residues. The CDR3 region is CSARSLTRAYNEQFF. The CDR3 nucleotides read TGCAGTGCTAGGTCCCTCACGCGGGCCTACAATGAGCAGTTCTTC.

This sequence joins TRBV7-2 and TRBJ1-2; maybe TRBD1 (6 bases). This CDR3 spans 13 amino acids. Trimming removed 6 bases from V and 8 bases from J, with 16 bases in between. Germline V gene lookup returns CDR1 SGHTA and CDR2 FQGNSA. Written as DNA, the CDR3 is TGTGCCAGCAGGTCTCAGGGGATGCCCGGCTACACCTTC. Protein sequence: CASRSQGMPGYTF.

This rearrangement joins TRBV6-2 or TRBV6-3 to TRBJ2-2; 10 bases are shared with TRBD2. Germline V gene lookup returns CDR1 MNHEY and CDR2 SVGEGT. This CDR3 contains 15 residues. V trimming: 6 bases; J trimming: 4 bases; junction bases outside the gene matches: 5. CDR3 bases: TGTGCCAGCAGCCGCAGCGGGAGGGCCACCGGGGAGCTGTTTTTT. As protein: CASSRSGRATGELFF.

This clonotype was counted only a few times. The chain links TRBV6-5 to TRBJ2-6; D perhaps matches TRBD1 (5 bases). The CDR3 runs 17 residues. With 2 bases removed from V and 2 bases from J, the gap between germline ends came to 13 bases. Germline V gives CDR1 MNHEY, CDR2 SVGAGI. Here the CDR3 reads CASSYGQGSPGANVLTF. The CDR3 DNA is TGTGCCAGCAGTTACGGGCAGGGTTCCCCTGGGGCCAACGTCCTGACTTTC.

This clonotype has only a few counts. The gene calls are TRBV19 and TRBJ2-1; 10 positions agree with TRBD2. CDR1 is LNHDA, CDR2 SQIVND, per germline (reference sequence). V gave up 7 bases and J gave up 7 bases; unmatched junction bases: 7. The CDR3 is 14 residues long. The CDR3 protein is CASTSGLAMNEQFF. Here the CDR3 DNA reads TGTGCCAGTACCTCGGGACTAGCGATGAATGAGCAGTTCTTC.

In this sample, this clonotype turned up a few times. The chain is built from TRBV5-1 and TRBJ1-3; D is perhaps TRBD1 (6 bases). V was trimmed by 4 bases and J by 2 bases, leaving 13 bases between them. Germline loops: CDR1 SGHRS, CDR2 YFSETQ. The CDR3 has 15 residues. CDR3 sequence reads: CASSRTDSPGNTIYF. CDR3 nucleotides: TGCGCCAGCAGCCGGACAGACTCGCCTGGAAACACCATATATTTT. Complete variable domain (other parts from reference TRBV5-1 and TRBJ1-3): KAGVTQTPRYLIKTRGQQVTLSCSPISGHRSVSWYQQTPGQGLQFLFEYFSETQRNKGNFPGRFSGRQFSNSRSEMNVSTLELGDSALYLCASSRTDSPGNTIYFGEGSWLTVV.

The chain uses TRBV11-2 and TRBJ2-7; a weak D match, TRBD2 (7 bases). Germline V lookup: CDR1 SGHAT, CDR2 FQNNGV. Trimming took 1 base from V and 0 from J, leaving 19 bases between them. The CDR3 is 18 residues long. The chain's CDR3 is CASSLVSGDYIYSYEQYF. The CDR3, as DNA: TGTGCCAGCAGCTTAGTGTCAGGGGACTACATTTACTCCTACGAGCAGTACTTC.

In its sample, this clonotype was seen many times. The genes are TRBV20-1 and TRBJ2-1; 7 bases line up with TRBD1. Losses at the gene ends were 0 bases for V and 7 bases for J; bases not matched to a gene: 6. This CDR3 spans 14 amino acids. Germline CDR1 reads DFQATT; CDR2 reads SNEGSKA (reference sequence). The CDR3: CSARDQGGSNEQFF. CDR3 nucleotide sequence: TGCAGTGCTAGAGATCAAGGGGGCTCAAATGAGCAGTTCTTC.

This clonotype was seen many times. The chain couples TRBV7-2 to TRBJ2-3; D is unresolved. The CDR3 is 13 amino acids. From germline, CDR1 is SGHTA and CDR2 FQGNSA. V lost 4 bases, J lost 0 bases, and 5 bases lay in between. The CDR3 spells CASSSQSTDTQYF. CDR3 bases: TGTGCCAGCAGCTCGCAGAGCACAGATACGCAGTATTTT.

This clonotype was counted between two and nine times. V and J are TRBV3-1 and TRBJ2-1; 11 bases are a match to TRBD2. The V segment lost 0 bases and the J segment 15 bases; nucleotides outside the gene matches: 10. CDR3 length equals 15 residues. From germline, CDR1 is LGHDT and CDR2 YNNKEL (reference sequence). CDR3 sequence (DNA): TGTGCCAGCAGCCAAGATAGCGGGGGGGCTACGGAGGGGTTCTTC. It codes for CASSQDSGGATEGFF.

The chain links TRBV3-1 to TRBJ1-6, with D tentatively TRBD1 (6 bases). The V gene lost 1 base and the J gene lost 5 bases, with 6 bases spanning the gap. Germline loops: CDR1 LGHDT, CDR2 YNNKEL (reference sequence). This CDR3 contains 14 residues. The CDR3 reads CASSQGQDNSPLHF. For the CDR3, the DNA is TGTGCCAGCAGCCAAGGACAGGATAATTCACCCCTCCACTTT.

A few counts support this clonotype. The chain is built from TRBV20-1 and TRBJ2-2, with 8 bases aligning to TRBD2. Germline lookup yields CDR1 DFQATT and CDR2 SNEGSKA (reference sequence). The CDR3 is made up of 16 amino acids. V shed 0 bases and J 2 bases; nucleotides not matched to a gene: 5. Here the CDR3 DNA reads TGCAGTGCTAGAGACCTAGCGGGTGTAAACACCGGGGAGCTGTTTTTT. Protein: CSARDLAGVNTGELFF.

This clonotype was seen more than once but under ten times. This sequence joins TRBV25-1 and TRBJ1-2; D is possibly TRBD1 (5 bases). The CDR3 has 17 residues. Trimming removed 0 bases from V and 6 bases from J, with 20 bases in between. Germline CDR1 is MGHDK and CDR2 is SYGVNS. The CDR3 DNA follows: TGTGCCAGCAGTGAATATGGTCTCAGGGCAGGGAGGCATGGCTACACCTTC. Residues: CASSEYGLRAGRHGYTF.

The chain employs TRBV7-6 and TRBJ1-5, with D unclear. The V gene lost 5 bases and the J gene lost 0 bases, with 14 bases spanning the gap. The germline V gene encodes CDR1 SGHVS and CDR2 FNYEAQ. The CDR3 spans 16 residues. CDR3 amino acids: CASSLEEGISNQPQHF. DNA of the CDR3: TGTGCCAGCAGCCTAGAGGAGGGTATTAGCAATCAGCCCCAGCATTTT.

This clonotype was picked up many times. This sequence joins TRBV27 and TRBJ2-7, with TRBD1 identical over 9 bases. With 4 bases clipped from V and 7 bases from J, the junction kept 5 bases outside the gene matches. CDR1 is MNHEY, CDR2 SMNVEV, per germline (reference sequence). CDR3 length equals 13 residues. The CDR3 bases are TGTGCCAGCAGTTCGACAGGGGGAAGTGAGCAGTACTTC. Its protein is CASSSTGGSEQYF.

This clonotype appeared a few times. The chain employs TRBV7-2 and TRBJ2-7, with TRBD2 as a possible D gene (6 bases). Trimming left V 4 bases short and J 7 bases short, with 11 bases between. This CDR3 contains 12 residues. Germline V lookup: CDR1 SGHTA, CDR2 FQGNSA. In DNA, the CDR3 is TGTGCCAGCAGCTGGGCGGGGAGGGAGCAGTACTTC. It yields the protein CASSWAGREQYF.